This TCR beta chain originates from a study of CD8 T cells in Susac syndrome. Study in general: Clinically active disease was present in 5 or 6 of the sequenced Susac syndrome patients. 8 or 9 of these patients were in remission. When blood was collected, patients with Susac syndrome were therapy-naive, were taking corticosteroids, or were receiving intravenous immunoglobulin alone. Study-level results: An acknowledgment was made by the study that its TCR sequencing and HLA analysis involved relatively few individuals.

The CDR3 is 15 residues long. V dropped 5 bases and J dropped 4; count of bases not matched to a gene: 11. Germline values: CDR1 DFQATT, CDR2 SNEGSKA (reference sequence). RNA in amounts of roughly 0.5 to 1 ug was reverse transcribed with random hexamers. TCRdb redid the calling of the immunoSEQ multiplex PCR reads with MiXCR, one entry per CDR3 protein. The table shows about 240,000 distinct CDR3 sequences, with about 96% occurring only once. Worth noting for this clonotype: Its matching antigen is unknown.

This receptor was identified in a human donor with Susac syndrome. This chain connects TRBV20-1 to TRBJ2-5; TRBD1 aligns across 9 bases. The sample consisted of CD4+ T cells from PBMCs. The CDR3 DNA sequence: TGCAGTGCTTTCGGCCGGGACAGGGTAAGAGAGACCCAGTACTTC. It codes for CSAFGRDRVRETQYF.